One and the same sample provided the 25 T cell receptor beta chains below, sequenced in a study of cytomegalovirus exposure and HLA in healthy donors. With 60 Vbeta and 13 Jbeta primers, the PCR was carried out. Some clones are missing from TCRdb's copy, which holds only in-frame ones; the method was immunoSEQ multiplex PCR. The profile shows approximately 110,000 clones, about 68% of them singletons. Sequencing was carried out using PBMCs. The receptors shown here come from a man between 25 and 39 years old in good health and CMV-seropositive.

J is TRBJ2-2 and V is TRBV10-3; D call uncertain. Germline CDR1 and CDR2: ENHRY and SYGVKD. Between the trimmed V and J ends, which lost 3 bases and 2 bases, there was a span of 10 bases. CDR3 size: 15 residues. The DNA of the CDR3 is TGTGCCATCAGTGAAAACAGCATAAACACCGGGGAGCTGTTTTTT. This gives the protein CAISENSINTGELFF.

This chain joins TRBV6-6 and TRBJ2-3, with D possibly being TRBD2 (5 bases). Germline CDR1 MNHNY, CDR2 SVGAGI (reference sequence). The CDR3 totals 14 residues. V lost 10 bases to trimming and J lost 0 bases, with 14 bases between them. In DNA form, the CDR3 reads TGTGCCACCGGACTTTCCCCTAGCACAGATACGCAGTATTTT. Translated: CATGLSPSTDTQYF.

The V call is TRBV7-6, the J call TRBJ2-1; 7 bases fit TRBD1. Per the germline V gene, CDR1 is SGHVS and CDR2 is FNYEAQ. The CDR3 contains 13 residues. The junction had 7 bases not matched to a gene; V was cut back by 4 bases and J by 10 bases. CDR3 in DNA: TGTGCCAGCAGCTCCCGACAGGGCGGGGAGCAGTTCTTC. Translating gives CASSSRQGGEQFF.

This clone has more than one count but fewer than ten. V gene TRBV19 combines with J gene TRBJ1-2, with a tentative D call TRBD1 (5 bases). Germline lookup yields CDR1 LNHDA and CDR2 SQIVND (reference sequence). The CDR3 sequence is 14 residues long. The V end was cut by 6 bases, the J end by 7 bases, with 18 bases between. The DNA for the CDR3 is TGTGCCAGTAGCCCTGGCGGGGCAGTCGCTGGCTACACCTTC. Protein sequence: CASSPGGAVAGYTF. The full variable domain, with the rest looked up from reference TRBV19 and TRBJ1-2, is DGGITQSPKYLFRKEGQNVTLSCEQNLNHDAMYWYRQDPGQGLRLIYYSQIVNDFQKGDIAEGYSVSREKKESFPLTVTSAQKNPTAFYLCASSPGGAVAGYTFGSGTRLTVV.

This clone has just a few counts. V is TRBV30 and J is TRBJ2-1, with TRBD1 identical over 7 bases. The V segment lost 4 bases and the J segment 7 bases; nucleotides outside the gene matches: 7. The CDR3 totals 13 residues. The V gene's germline CDR1 is GTSNPN and CDR2 SVGIG (reference sequence). CDR3 sequence reads: CAWKTGPGNEQFF. CDR3 DNA: TGTGCCTGGAAGACAGGGCCCGGGAATGAGCAGTTCTTC. Full variable domain (remainder filled in from reference TRBV30 and TRBJ2-1): SQTIHQWPATLVQPVGSPLSLECTVEGTSNPNLYWYRQAAGRGLQLLFYSVGIGQISSEVPQNLSASRPQDRQFILSSKKLLLSDSGFYLCAWKTGPGNEQFFGPGTRLTVL.

The chain has TRBV7-9 and TRBJ2-5; TRBD2 aligns across 7 bases. Near its end, the DNA agrees better with TRBJ2-7, so the J call may be wrong. Germline loops: CDR1 SEHNR, CDR2 FQNEAQ (reference sequence). The CDR3 contains 14 residues. The CDR3 DNA reads TGTGCCAGCAGCTTATTTACTAGCGCCTACGAGCAGTACTTC. Encoded protein: CASSLFTSAYEQYF.

In DNA form, the CDR3 reads TGTGCCAGCAGTGAAATGACAGTAGCCTACGAGCAGTACTTC. It yields the protein CASSEMTVAYEQYF. The chain links TRBV6-5 to TRBJ2-7; perhaps TRBD1 as D (5 bases). Germline V gene sequence: CDR1 MNHEY, CDR2 SVGAGI. The CDR3 consists of 14 residues. Trimming removed 5 bases at V and 2 bases at J, with 13 bases between.

V gene TRBV7-9 combines with J gene TRBJ2-3; 9 bases map to TRBD2. Looked up from germline, CDR1 is SEHNR and CDR2 is FQNEAQ (reference sequence). Losses at the gene ends were 5 bases for V and 4 bases for J; bases not matched to a gene: 10. The CDR3 runs 16 residues. Here the CDR3 DNA reads TGTGCCAGCAGCCCTTGGCTAAGCGGGAGGCCAGATACGCAGTATTTT. The encoded protein is CASSPWLSGRPDTQYF. The entire variable domain, with the rest obtained from reference TRBV7-9 and TRBJ2-3, is as follows: DTGVSQNPRHKITKRGQNVTFRCDPISEHNRLYWYRQTLGQGPEFLTYFQNEAQLEKSRLLSDRFSAERPKGSFSTLEIQRTEQGDSAMYLCASSPWLSGRPDTQYFGPGTRLTVL.

This sequence joins TRBV4-2 and TRBJ2-2; 10 bases are a match to TRBD2. The CDR3 runs to 17 residues. V lost 1 base, J lost 4 bases, and 6 bases stayed unmatched. Germline assignment: CDR1 LGHNA and CDR2 YNFKEQ. The CDR3 DNA reads as TGTGCCAGCAGCCAAGGGAGCGGGGGGGCCTCCACCGGGGAGCTGTTTTTT. Amino acids: CASSQGSGGASTGELFF.

The chain carries TRBV6-1 and TRBJ1-2; 7 bases align to TRBD1. Germline CDR1 and CDR2: MNHNS and SASEGT. The CDR3 sequence is 15 residues long. With V trimmed by 5 bases and J by 4 bases, 10 bases remained unmatched. The DNA of the CDR3 is TGTGCCAGCAGTATTGGGACAGCTTCTGGCTATGGCTACACCTTC. Protein sequence: CASSIGTASGYGYTF.

The gene calls are TRBV5-1 and TRBJ2-5, with 10 bases fitting TRBD1. With 2 bases clipped from V and 4 bases from J, the junction kept 8 bases outside the gene matches. Germline V gene data show CDR1 as SGHRS and CDR2 as YFSETQ. This CDR3 is 16 amino acids long. The CDR3, as DNA: TGCGCCAGCAGCTTCGGGGACAGGGGCCGGGGAGAGACCCAGTACTTC. Translation: CASSFGDRGRGETQYF.

This clone appeared once. The chain uses TRBV30 and TRBJ1-4; 8 bases align to TRBD1. After removal of 5 bases from V and 7 bases from J, the junction contained 12 bases not matched to a gene. Germline values: CDR1 GTSNPN, CDR2 SVGIG (reference sequence). This CDR3 is 15 amino acids long. CDR3 DNA: TGTGCCTGGGGGGCCGGGACAGGAAGGGGTGAAAAACTGTTTTTT. Amino acids: CAWGAGTGRGEKLFF.

The chain recombines TRBV6-6 with TRBJ2-7; 7 positions agree with TRBD1. Germline trimming cut 5 bases from V and 4 bases from J; bases unmatched to any gene: 2. Germline CDR1 MNHNY, CDR2 SVGAGI (reference sequence). The CDR3 sequence is 12 residues long. The CDR3 loop is CASSARGYEQYF. The CDR3 nucleotides read TGTGCCAGCAGTGCCAGGGGGTACGAGCAGTACTTC.

The chain couples TRBV7-9 to TRBJ2-2, with 8 bases identical to TRBD1. This CDR3 comprises 19 residues. CDR1 and CDR2 from the germline V gene are SEHNR and FQNEAQ (reference sequence). V gave up 6 bases and J gave up 5 bases; unmatched junction bases: 20. CDR3 coding DNA: TGTGCCAGCAGACCTAAGGCCTCCAGGGGGCAGGGGGCAACCGGGGAGCTGTTTTTT. Its protein is CASRPKASRGQGATGELFF. The whole variable domain, remainder taken from reference TRBV7-9 and TRBJ2-2, is DTGVSQNPRHKITKRGQNVTFRCDPISEHNRLYWYRQTLGQGPEFLTYFQNEAQLEKSRLLSDRFSAERPKGSFSTLEIQRTEQGDSAMYLCASRPKASRGQGATGELFFGEGSRLTVL.

The rearrangement joins TRBV5-4 to TRBJ2-1; 8 bases match TRBD2. Germline CDR1 SGHNT, CDR2 YYREEE (reference sequence). V dropped 0 bases and J dropped 2; count of bases not matched to a gene: 1. The CDR3 extends over 15 amino acids. In nucleotides, the CDR3 is TGTGCCAGCAGCTTGGGAGCGGGAGCCTACAATGAGCAGTTCTTC. Amino acid sequence: CASSLGAGAYNEQFF.

The chain uses TRBV2 and TRBJ1-1, with D possibly matching TRBD1 (5 bases). The CDR3 is 14 amino acids. The V end was cut by 4 bases, the J end by 1 base, with 10 bases between. The germline V gene has CDR1 SNHLY and CDR2 FYNNEI. In DNA form, the CDR3 reads TGTGCCAGCAGTGTAGGGGTCGGGAACACTGAAGCTTTCTTT. Residues: CASSVGVGNTEAFF.

V gene TRBV5-8 combines with J gene TRBJ2-3; D ambiguous. CDR1 and CDR2 from the germline V gene are SGHTS and YDEGEE. The CDR3 loop spans 14 amino acids. The ends were cut back, 0 bases at V and 4 bases at J, with 9 bases in the middle. The CDR3 region is CASSLAGNPDTQYF. The CDR3, as DNA: TGTGCCAGCAGCTTGGCGGGTAATCCAGATACGCAGTATTTT.

This chain joins TRBV7-5 and TRBJ2-1; the table gives TRBD1 as D, unverified against the DNA. TRBV7-5 is a recognized pseudogene. This CDR3 has 16 residues. CDR3 sequence (DNA): TGTGCCAGAAGCCCCCCGGACAGGGCGCTATCAAATGAGCAGTTCTTC. Its translation is CARSPPDRALSNEQFF.

The genes are TRBV4-2 and TRBJ2-1; D gene uncertain. Between the trimmed V and J ends, which lost 0 bases and 4 bases, there was a span of 10 bases. This CDR3 has 15 amino acids. Germline CDR1 reads LGHNA; CDR2 reads YNFKEQ. The CDR3, as DNA: TGTGCCAGCAGCCAAGAACCTACCCCATACAATGAGCAGTTCTTC. Its translation: CASSQEPTPYNEQFF.

The rearrangement links TRBV7-9 to TRBJ1-6; 7 bases are shared with TRBD1. The CDR3 loop spans 15 amino acids. J lost 8 bases, V lost 2 bases, and 6 bases had no gene match. Germline V CDR1 and CDR2: SEHNR, FQNEAQ (reference sequence). CDR3 coding DNA: TGTGCCAGCAGCTTACGGCGACAGGGAGATTCACCCCTCCACTTT. It yields the protein CASSLRRQGDSPLHF. The full variable domain, with the rest looked up from reference TRBV7-9 and TRBJ1-6, is DTGVSQNPRHKITKRGQNVTFRCDPISEHNRLYWYRQTLGQGPEFLTYFQNEAQLEKSRLLSDRFSAERPKGSFSTLEIQRTEQGDSAMYLCASSLRRQGDSPLHFGNGTRLTVT.

The V gene is TRBV7-8, the J gene TRBJ2-3; the D gene is possibly TRBD2 (6 bases). Germline V lookup: CDR1 SGHVS, CDR2 FQNEAQ. CDR3 length: 11 amino acids. Trimming shortened V by 5 bases and J by 6 bases, and 6 bases separated the two germline ends. CDR3 DNA: TGTGCCAGCAGCCGGGGGGATACGCAGTATTTT. Translation gives CASSRGDTQYF.

V is TRBV2 and J is TRBJ2-3; no firm D call. The germline CDR1 and CDR2 sequences are SNHLY and FYNNEI. CDR3 length: 13 residues. The V end lost 5 bases, the J end lost 6 bases, and 12 bases lay between the germline ends. The CDR3 nucleotides read TGTGCCAGCAGTCAAGGGCCCTCCGATACGCAGTATTTT. Its translation: CASSQGPSDTQYF.

This clone was seen a few times. The chain couples TRBV2 to TRBJ2-7; the D gene is possibly TRBD2 (6 bases). The CDR3 extends over 14 amino acids. Looked up from germline, CDR1 is SNHLY and CDR2 is FYNNEI. Trimming cost V 7 bases and J 2 bases, with 15 bases left between them. CDR3 DNA sequence: TGTGCCAGCAAGGAGGAGGGACCCACCTACGAGCAGTACTTC. Translated, it gives CASKEEGPTYEQYF.

The chain is built from TRBV19 and TRBJ2-2; a weak D match, TRBD1 (6 bases). Germline V CDR1 and CDR2: LNHDA, SQIVND (reference sequence). The CDR3 spans 14 residues. Trimming stripped 6 bases from V and 2 bases from J, with 10 bases between. The CDR3 bases are TGTGCCAGTAGGGAACAGGGAAACACCGGGGAGCTGTTTTTT. As protein: CASREQGNTGELFF.

This clone was counted only a few times. The CDR3, as DNA: TGTGCCAGCAGTTACTCTGGGGGGGATTCACCCCTCCACTTT. Translation gives CASSYSGGDSPLHF. The genes are TRBV6-5 and TRBJ1-6; perhaps TRBD1 as D (5 bases). The CDR3 length is 14 residues. V lost 0 bases, J lost 8 bases, and 8 bases lay in between. In germline, CDR1 is MNHEY, CDR2 SVGAGI.